A single T cell receptor beta chain is shown here with its context. Its antigen remains unidentified. No base-level quality is on record; no much larger clone is a single base apart. The trim is 8 bases for V and 12 bases for J, with a gap of 14 bases between the germline ends. The germline V gene encodes CDR1 SGHTA and CDR2 FQGNSA. From the cysteine through the phenylalanine, the CDR3 covers 11 amino acids. The only DNA kept is the CDR3, 33 bases in frame from the first base. The donors were healthy, HIV-negative adults with no recently reported acute infections or vaccinations. Only Caucasian adults living in Nashville, Tennessee, USA were represented among the donors. CD4+ T cells were enriched by magnetic negative selection; naive cells were then positively selected on CD45RA, and the negative fraction formed the memory subset. After blood collection by leukapheresis, PBMCs were isolated using Ficoll-Histopaque density gradient centrifugation and then cryopreserved in the vapor phase of liquid nitrogen. Analytical flow cytometry was used to check the purity and quantity of each magnetically sorted T cell population. From each sorted fraction, genomic DNA was isolated and quantified by UV absorbance on a Nanodrop 2000c.

This sample is drawn from a study of shared clonotypes between healthy human individuals (dated by TCRdb to 2020 to 2022). Regarding the research as a whole: A few men and a couple of women, aged 18 to 49 years, made up the cohort. Each donor's leukapheresis produced roughly between roughly 0.85 and 9.5 billion PBMCs. The study deeply sequenced blood TCR repertoires of roughly five healthy adults to estimate repertoire size and the extent of clonotype sharing between individuals. Per donor, three plates each were used for CD4 naive and CD4 memory, two for CD8 naive, and one for CD8 memory. To increase sequencing depth and limit assay-specific biases, different laboratories used diverse techniques to prepare libraries and sequence TCR repertoires. On the study overall, not on this receptor specifically: Sharing across four donors was observed for 5% to 6.5% of naive CD4, over 3% of naive CD8, about 2.3% of memory CD4, and about 0.4% of memory CD8 clonotypes. Naive subsets generally had larger estimated clonotype richness than memory subsets did. Because the study included only a small number of donors, the genetic and exposure-history diversity represented was limited. Pairwise subsampling led to the expectation that sequencing depth would affect the degree of clonotype sharing among donors. Compared with non-shared clonotypes, clonotypes shared by all four sorted-subset donors had higher generation probabilities. Even with the large sequencing depth, rarefaction of the sorted-subset datasets indicated that sequencing was incomplete. Sampling was restricted to blood, and TCR repertoires in tissues likely differ from the TCR repertoires found in blood.

Using the deep immunoSEQ assay, multiplex PCR amplified TCR CDR3 regions from genomic DNA. For each cell subset, the extracted genomic DNA was distributed evenly across all wells of several immunoSEQ 96-well plates, and each plate served as one replicate. Each replicate PCR for sorted subsets received around 0.2 ug genomic DNA, equal to about 30,000 T cell genomes. Purified libraries were measured with a Qubit 3.0 fluorometer, size-checked on a Bioanalyzer 2100, and measured again with the KAPA Library Quantification kit. A separate single-read 150-cycle Illumina NextSeq 550 flow cell was used to sequence each immunoSEQ 96-well plate. The source study handled its data this way. Because only junctional sequences without quality scores were contained in the immunoSEQ output, filtering matching that applied to full-length reads could not be performed. Sequences were annotated with PyIR, a Python wrapper for IgBLAST v1.9, using IMGT germline references to assign V/J genes and CDR3. Reads with weak V/J assignments (E-value above 1e-6), missing CDR3, stop codons, out-of-frame junctions, or ambiguous translated residues were removed. V3J clonotypes were defined as sequences sharing the same inferred V gene, J gene, and CDR3 amino acid sequence. To compute the percentage overlap between repertoires, the number of shared unique clonotypes was divided by the size of the smaller repertoire. Three approaches were used to assess repertoire richness: RTK rarefaction, the Chao1 estimator, and Recon v2.1 estimates of unobserved clonotypes. Generation probabilities for all TCRbeta clonotypes obtained by the gDNA method from a handful of donors were computed using OLGA. What TCRdb holds here is the immuneACCESS table cut down to in-frame rearrangements. Part of the clones is not present; checked against another copy, under half of the missing clones reflect an unresolved V gene, and the others are unexplained. V and J calls and clone size are copied from that table; D and trimming were computed from the DNA. The sample table records around 980,000 clones; 78% of these occur just once. The ten most abundant clones make up around 0.61% of the sample.

Rearrangement joined TRBV7-2 to TRBJ2-1; the D gene cannot be resolved reliably. The sample consisted of memory CD4+ T cells from PBMCs. The cell subset or site tag for this specimen amounts to: CD45RA-negative fraction. The clonotype comes from a man in his late teens or twenties in good health. Some clones in this sample may be carry-over from other donors' samples. The CDR3 amino acid sequence is: CASGLTGGQFF. The sequence in DNA is TGTGCCAGCGGGCTCACGGGTGGGCAGTTCTTC.